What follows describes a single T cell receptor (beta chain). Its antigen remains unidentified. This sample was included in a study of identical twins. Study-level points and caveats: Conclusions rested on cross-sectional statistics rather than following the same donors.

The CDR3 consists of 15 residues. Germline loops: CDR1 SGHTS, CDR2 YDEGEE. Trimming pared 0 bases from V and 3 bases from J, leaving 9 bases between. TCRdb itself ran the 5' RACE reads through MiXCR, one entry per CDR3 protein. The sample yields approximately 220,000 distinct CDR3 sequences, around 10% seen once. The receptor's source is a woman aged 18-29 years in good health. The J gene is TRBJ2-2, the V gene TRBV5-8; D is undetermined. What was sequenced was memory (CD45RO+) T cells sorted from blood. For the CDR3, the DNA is TGTGCCAGCAGCTTGGTTGTTAGGGACACCGGGGAGCTGTTTTTT. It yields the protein CASSLVVRDTGELFF.